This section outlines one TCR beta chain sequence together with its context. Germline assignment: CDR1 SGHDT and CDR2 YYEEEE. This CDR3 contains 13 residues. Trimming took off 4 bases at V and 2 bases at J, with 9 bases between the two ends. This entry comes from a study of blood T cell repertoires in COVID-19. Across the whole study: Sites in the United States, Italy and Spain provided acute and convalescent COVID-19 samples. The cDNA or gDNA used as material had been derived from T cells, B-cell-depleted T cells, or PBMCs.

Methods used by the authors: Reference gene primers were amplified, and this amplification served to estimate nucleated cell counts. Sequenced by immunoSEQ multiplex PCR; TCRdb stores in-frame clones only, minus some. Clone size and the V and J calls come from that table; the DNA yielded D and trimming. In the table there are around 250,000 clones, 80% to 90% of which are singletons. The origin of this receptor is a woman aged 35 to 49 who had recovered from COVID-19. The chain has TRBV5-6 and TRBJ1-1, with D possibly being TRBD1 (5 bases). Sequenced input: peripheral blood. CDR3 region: CASSPDSNTEAFF. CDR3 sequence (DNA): TGTGCCAGCAGCCCAGACAGCAACACTGAAGCTTTCTTT.